This T cell receptor beta chain was captured by sequencing in a study of Graves' ophthalmopathy and Graves' hyperthyroidism. A remark on this clonotype: At one end, the junction sequence differs from germline, possibly due to a read error.

CDR3 length equals 17 residues. RNA transcripts were the source from which TCR beta CDR3 regions were amplified. Second-round multiplex PCR came after a first-round RT-PCR that employed HTBI primers. TCRdb ran MiXCR on the multiplex PCR reads and lists one entry per CDR3 protein. The sample has fewer than 600,000 distinct CDR3 sequences, about 15% seen once. The gene calls are TRBV12-3 or TRBV12-4 and TRBJ1-2; 9 nucleotides match TRBD1. The TCR was taken from a woman aged 25-40 years with Graves' ophthalmopathy. The sequenced sample consisted of blood. This CDR3 reads CASSLLGQGPPNYGYTF. The DNA for the CDR3 is TGTGCCAGCAGTTTATTGGGACAGGGACCCCCCAACTATGGTTACACCTTC.